This T cell receptor beta chain was obtained from a study of cytomegalovirus exposure and HLA in healthy donors listed by TCRdb under 2017. As for the study more broadly: In an earlier analysis of approximately 640 of the donors, roughly 300 Gb of sequence data and approximately 100 million unique TCR beta sequences from about 190 million T cells were reported. Roughly 310 gigabases of sequencing data and tens of millions of unique TCR sequences were included in an early release covering around 600 HLA-typed donors. Among the 398 genotyped donors, under 90% belonged to the genetic ancestry cluster associated with self-reported Caucasian donors. The study aimed to test whether cataloging public T cell receptors could reveal signatures of past pathogen exposure. The study profiled the T cell repertoires of 500 to 800 subjects by immunosequencing and related them to cytomegalovirus serostatus. In addition to the first cohort of around 670 subjects, a separate validation cohort of 100 to 150 different subjects was used. To predict cytomegalovirus infection status, the study combined high-throughput TCR immunosequencing, statistical association of individual TCRs with disease status, and machine learning. To study patterns of TCR occurrence, a later analysis re-analyzed previously published TCR beta repertoires from around 700 donors and added high-resolution HLA genotyping. In the later analysis, no new phenotypic data were used to find candidate immune exposures; instead, reliance was placed on TCR beta sequences and their occurrence across donors. An earlier analysis of several hundred of the donors applied high-throughput TCR beta sequencing to assess whether each TCR beta V gene segment acted as functional or pseudogenic. Donor age, sex, ethnicity and CMV serostatus were compiled together with the repertoire data. A later genetic analysis took genome-wide SNP genotypes for about 65% of the 666 donors and used that subset as a discovery cohort. All discovery cohort repertoires had been generated using a single sequencing platform. HLA typing included class I and class II loci at four-digit resolution. The number of donors typed differed by locus, with about 629-640 for A, B, C, DRB1 and DQB1, 522 for DQA1, 600 to 610 for DPA1, and 450 to 480 for DPB1. Because of strong linkage in the cohort, roughly 5 DR-DQ haplotypes were treated as single units for association and clustering. Among approximately 370 genotyped donors of the cohort, an average of about 220,000 unique TCR beta nucleotide sequences was sequenced per donor, of which 15% to 20% were non-productive. General findings and caveats noted by the study authors: Correlated functional status among segregating V segments might be attributable to linkage disequilibrium, but an unknown experimental factor could not be ruled out. In both the original and validation cohorts, the classifier was reported to diagnose cytomegalovirus status with high specificity and sensitivity. In a later genetic analysis, fewer N-insertions in productive TCRs were reported among donors in an Asian-associated ancestry cluster than the 666-donor mean. The study listed 150 to 200 TCR beta chains as associated with cytomegalovirus. In this cohort, only TCR beta chains were sequenced, and detectable features were limited by the absence of alpha or paired-chain data. Specific HLA alleles were associated with some 15,000 TCR beta sequences at a false discovery rate of 0.05 in a later analysis. In a later genetic analysis, a missense DCLRE1C variant was associated with V-gene and J-gene trimming of TCR beta chains, and the association was replicated in an independent cohort. When HLA alleles, especially DR and DQ, strongly co-occurred, TCR associations were difficult to assign to individual alleles. Immune exposure information for the cohort was limited to CMV serostatus. The presence/absence analyses assumed that sequencing depth was roughly uniform across donors, and that assumption may not be true. Because some donors lacked HLA typing at each locus, the association tests relied only on the typed subset. Broadly in line with IMGT annotations, most TCR beta V segments showed up in productive rearrangements about 87% or about 30% of the time in an earlier analysis of several hundred of the donors. According to the authors, the approach could potentially be generalized to other disease states and immunological phenotypes. Three of the identified cytomegalovirus-associated TCR beta chains were confirmed in vitro to be specific for cytomegalovirus antigens. The 87-base-pair reads could not distinguish some IMGT-functional V segments, including TRBV6-2 and TRBV6-3, so those segments were excluded. Several of the top co-occurrence clusters appeared to be linked to parvovirus B19, influenza, CMV and Epstein-Barr virus, according to a later analysis. A later analysis found that TCR association rates varied across HLA loci, with DRB1 alleles showing the most associated TCRs and HLA-C alleles the fewest. Most TCR sequences were seen in very few donors, while some public TCRs were found in many individuals. A cluster of highly shared sequence variants was judged likely to represent a technical artifact of the sequencing pipeline. A further reported finding was that TCR beta sequences accurately predicted the HLA-A and HLA-B alleles for most subjects in the first cohort. In a later analysis, HLA-associated TCR beta chains were found to be more clonally expanded and to have lower generation probabilities than equally common non-associated chains. According to a later analysis, most CMV-associated TCR beta chains appeared to be HLA-restricted, and the HLA associations seemed to be driven largely by CMV exposure. Because counts were too low, seventeen rarely observed V segments, including chromosome 9 orphons, were excluded from the earlier analysis of 587 of the donors.

The method was the immunoSEQ multiplex PCR assay. A mixture of 60 forward primers for TCR Vbeta segments and 13 reverse primers for TCR Jbeta segments was used in the multiplex PCR. Amplification of the CDR3 region of rearranged TCR beta genes was performed with a multiplex PCR assay on genomic DNA. The amplified TCR beta libraries were sequenced on the Illumina HiSeq System as 87-base-pair reads. Concerning the study's data processing: A later analysis tallied 75 million to 85 million unique TCR beta chains across the 666 repertoires, and some 10 million of those chains were shared by two or more donors. Raw reads were error-corrected and collapsed into unique sequences by a nearest-neighbor algorithm in which closely related sequences were merged to remove PCR and sequencing errors. V, D and J gene segments were assigned by aligning CDR3 sequences to IMGT reference sequences. For a sequence to be retained, at least a six-nucleotide match to both a V gene segment and a J gene segment was required. Rearrangements were called productive when the CDR3 lacked stop codons and stayed in frame with V and J; all others were non-productive. CDR3 was defined by IMGT convention, running from the second conserved V-encoded cysteine to the conserved J-encoded phenylalanine. The earlier analysis of roughly 590 of the donors excluded any sequence lacking an unambiguous match to a single V gene segment. An earlier analysis of 587 of the donors classified V segments as functional when productive rearrangements were above 56.7% and as segregating when the standard deviation between donors was above 5%. A statistical classification framework was built for diagnosing cytomegalovirus status from the catalog of TCR beta chain sequences. In a later analysis, TCR nucleotide sequences were compared against IMGT/GENE-DB human TR gene sequences so that V and J genes could be assigned. In a later analysis, CDR3 sequences and most-parsimonious VDJ recombination scenarios were assigned using the TCRdist pipeline. In a later analysis, each TCR beta chain was defined by its CDR3 amino acid sequence together with its V-gene family, and reads without a unique V-gene family were excluded. As a way to deal with suspected cross-contamination and a sequencing artifact, a later analysis dropped 592 nucleotide sequences that were highly shared and had low generation probability. A later analysis calculated a clonal expansion index for each public chain from normalized within-repertoire ranks of inferred template counts. In a later analysis, generation probabilities were computed with a VDJ recombination model fitted to out-of-frame rearrangements, and the resulting probabilities were checked against IGoR. A later analysis scored TCR-TCR, TCR-HLA and TCR-CMV co-occurrence with hypergeometric tests, applying a repertoire-size bias correction to TCR pairs. In a later analysis, false discovery rates were estimated by permuting HLA or CMV assignments 20 times. In a later analysis, co-occurring TCRs were grouped with DBSCAN, and TCRdist sequence similarity was added when clustering was performed within HLA-allele-positive subsets. Repertoires with fewer than 30,000 or more than 120,000 public chains were left out of co-occurrence clustering, as were about 5 repertoires with anomalous nucleotide sharing. Not all clones reach the TCRdb copy of this immuneACCESS table, which keeps in-frame sequences only. Checked studies attribute under half of the gap to unresolved V genes and leave the rest unexplained. The V and J calls and the clone size are those of that table, but D and trimming were determined from the DNA. The sample records under 150,000 clones, 70% to 85% of which are singletons. Less than 3% of the sample belongs to the ten largest clones.

In total, around 600 healthy bone marrow donors made up the cohort. All cohort members were sampled while nominally healthy, although unrecorded immune exposures were likely present. The donor was CMV seronegative and belonged to the group of around 350 seronegative cohort members. Each donor provided a peripheral blood sample, and peripheral blood mononuclear cells were used for TCR beta sequencing. Genomic DNA was extracted from the blood cell samples with the Qiagen DNeasy Blood Extraction Kit. CDR1 and CDR2 (SGHTA, FQGNSA) derive from the germline V gene. The CDR3 holds 14 amino acids from the cysteine to the phenylalanine. The CDR3 DNA has 42 bases and is translated from base 1. Trimming leaves V shorter by 5 bases and J shorter by 2 bases, with the junction holding 2 bases beyond the gene matches. This clone has more than one count but fewer than ten. Its cognate antigen has yet to be identified. No much larger clone exists at a distance of one base, and base qualities are not known.

This receptor was taken from a male donor in good health and CMV-seronegative. Recombination connected TRBV7-2 to TRBJ2-1; 8 central bases correspond to TRBD2. Material: PBMCs. CDR3 loop: CASSDSGAYNEQFF. The DNA sequence is as follows: TGTGCCAGCAGCGATAGCGGGGCCTACAATGAGCAGTTCTTC.